Reported below is one T cell receptor (beta chain). Source study methods: It was from reference gene primer amplification that nucleated cell counts were estimated. Measured with immunoSEQ multiplex PCR; TCRdb has only the in-frame clones, and not every one. The DNA gave D and trimming, while V, J and clone size come from that table. This sample has 150,000 to 200,000 clones, with more than 75% found just once. This sample was taken from a study of blood T cell repertoires in COVID-19. Overall study: The United States, Italy and Spain provided the acute and convalescent COVID-19 samples. PBMCs, B-cell-depleted T cells, or T cells were the source of the cDNA or gDNA that made up the material.

After removal of 5 bases from V and 4 bases from J, the junction contained 2 bases not matched to a gene. This CDR3 spans 13 amino acids. Germline values: CDR1 SGHTA, CDR2 FQGTGA. The rearrangement joins TRBV7-3 to TRBJ2-3; 8 bases are shared with TRBD2. The receptor was derived from a man in his forties or fifties with acute or convalescent COVID-19. The sequenced sample was peripheral blood. The CDR3 here is CASSRGGSDTQYF. CDR3 nucleotide sequence: TGTGCCAGCAGCCGGGGGGGCTCAGATACGCAGTATTTT.